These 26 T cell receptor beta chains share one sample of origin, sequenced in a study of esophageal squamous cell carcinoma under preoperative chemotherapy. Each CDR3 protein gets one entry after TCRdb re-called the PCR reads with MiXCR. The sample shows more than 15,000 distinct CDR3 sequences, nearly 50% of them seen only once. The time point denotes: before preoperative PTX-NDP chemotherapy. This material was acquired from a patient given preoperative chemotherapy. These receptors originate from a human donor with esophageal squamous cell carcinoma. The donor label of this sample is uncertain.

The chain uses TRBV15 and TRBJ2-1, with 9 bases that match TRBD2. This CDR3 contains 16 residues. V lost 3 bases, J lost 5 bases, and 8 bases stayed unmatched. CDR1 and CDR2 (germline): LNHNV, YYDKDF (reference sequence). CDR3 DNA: TGTGCCACCAGCAGGAAGGCCGGGACTAGCCACAATGAGCAGTTCTTC. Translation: CATSRKAGTSHNEQFF.

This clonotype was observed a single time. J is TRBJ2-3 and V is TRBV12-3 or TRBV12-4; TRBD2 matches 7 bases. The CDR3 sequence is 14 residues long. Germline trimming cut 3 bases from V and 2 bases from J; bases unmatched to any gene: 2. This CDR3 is CASSLGDYTDTQYF. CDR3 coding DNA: TGTGCCAGCAGTTTGGGGGACTACACAGATACGCAGTATTTT.

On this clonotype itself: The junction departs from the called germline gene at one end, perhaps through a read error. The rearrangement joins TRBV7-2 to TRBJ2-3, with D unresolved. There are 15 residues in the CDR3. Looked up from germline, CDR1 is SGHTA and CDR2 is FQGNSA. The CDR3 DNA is TGTGCCAGCAGCTTGGTGATGTCAACCAAAGACACGCAGTACTTT. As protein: CASSLVMSTKDTQYF.

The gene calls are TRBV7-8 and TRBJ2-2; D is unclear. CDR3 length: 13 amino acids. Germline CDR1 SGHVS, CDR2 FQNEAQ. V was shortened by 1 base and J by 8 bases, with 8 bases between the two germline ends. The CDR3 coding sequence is TGTGCCAGCAGCTTAGACCCAGCTGGGGAGCTGTTTTTT. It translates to CASSLDPAGELFF.

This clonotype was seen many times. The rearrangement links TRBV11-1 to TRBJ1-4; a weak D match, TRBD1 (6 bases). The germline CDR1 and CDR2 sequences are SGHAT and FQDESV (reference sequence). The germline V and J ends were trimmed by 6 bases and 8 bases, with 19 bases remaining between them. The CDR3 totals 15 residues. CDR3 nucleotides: TGTGCCAGCAGGCAACGGGGGCAAGAGGAGGAAAAACTGTTTTTT. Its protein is CASRQRGQEEEKLFF.

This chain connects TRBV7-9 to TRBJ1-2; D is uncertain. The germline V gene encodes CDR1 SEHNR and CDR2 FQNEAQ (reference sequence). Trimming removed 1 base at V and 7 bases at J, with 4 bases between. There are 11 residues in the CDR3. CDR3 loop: CASSLDLGYTF. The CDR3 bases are TGTGCCAGCAGCTTAGACCTTGGCTACACCTTC.

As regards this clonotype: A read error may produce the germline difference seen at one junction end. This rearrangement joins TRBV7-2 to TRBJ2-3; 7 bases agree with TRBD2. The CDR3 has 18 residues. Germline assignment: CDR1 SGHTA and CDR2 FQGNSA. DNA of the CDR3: TGTGCCAGCAGCTGTCCGGGTAGCGGGTCTAGGGTCCAAGATACCCAGTATTTT. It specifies CASSCPGSGSRVQDTQYF.

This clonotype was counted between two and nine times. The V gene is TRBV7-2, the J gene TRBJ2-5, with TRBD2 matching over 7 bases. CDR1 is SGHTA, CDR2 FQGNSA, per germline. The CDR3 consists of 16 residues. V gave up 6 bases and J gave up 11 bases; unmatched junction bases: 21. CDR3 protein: CASRGRGGGDPDTQYF. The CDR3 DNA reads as TGTGCCAGCAGGGGGCGCGGGGGAGGAGACCCAGATACGCAGTACTTC.

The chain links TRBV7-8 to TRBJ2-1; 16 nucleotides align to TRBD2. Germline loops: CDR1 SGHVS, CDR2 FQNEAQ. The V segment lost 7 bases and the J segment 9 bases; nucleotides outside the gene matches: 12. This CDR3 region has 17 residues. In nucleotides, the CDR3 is TGTGCCAGCACCCGGGTGGGGACTAGCGGGGGGGCCGGTGAGCAGTTCTTC. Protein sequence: CASTRVGTSGGAGEQFF.

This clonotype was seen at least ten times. The CDR3 DNA sequence: TGTGCCAGCAGCTTAGGAAGCGGGAGCACAGATACGCAGTATTTT. Its protein product is CASSLGSGSTDTQYF. The rearrangement links TRBV7-2 to TRBJ2-3; the D gene is possibly TRBD2 (6 bases). Trimming removed 1 base at V and 0 bases at J, with 8 bases between. Germline V gene sequence: CDR1 SGHTA, CDR2 FQGNSA. The CDR3 has 15 residues.

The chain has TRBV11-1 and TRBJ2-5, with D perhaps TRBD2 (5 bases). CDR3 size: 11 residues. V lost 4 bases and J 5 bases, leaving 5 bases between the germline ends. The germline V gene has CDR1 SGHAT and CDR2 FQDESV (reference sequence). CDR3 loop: CASSSGETQYF. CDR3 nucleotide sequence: TGTGCCAGCAGCTCGGGGGAGACCCAGTACTTC.

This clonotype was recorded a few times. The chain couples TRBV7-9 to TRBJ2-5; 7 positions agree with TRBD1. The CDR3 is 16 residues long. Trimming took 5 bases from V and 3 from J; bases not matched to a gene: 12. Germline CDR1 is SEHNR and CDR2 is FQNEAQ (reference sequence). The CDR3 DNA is TGTGCCAGCAGCCCGACTCGGGACAGAGAAAAAGAGACCCAGTACTTC. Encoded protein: CASSPTRDREKETQYF.

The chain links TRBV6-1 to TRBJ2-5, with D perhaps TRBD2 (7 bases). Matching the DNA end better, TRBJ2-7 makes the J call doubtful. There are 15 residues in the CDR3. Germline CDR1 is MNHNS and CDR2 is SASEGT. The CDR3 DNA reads TGTGCCAGCAGCCTGGGGGGGGCGTACTCCTACGAGCAGTACTTC. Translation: CASSLGGAYSYEQYF.

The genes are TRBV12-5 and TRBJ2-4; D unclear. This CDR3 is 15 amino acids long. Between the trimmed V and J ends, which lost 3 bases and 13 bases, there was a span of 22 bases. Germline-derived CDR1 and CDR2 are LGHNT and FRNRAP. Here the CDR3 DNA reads TGTGCTAGTGGTTTCGTATCGGGTGGCCAAGACACCCAGTACTTC. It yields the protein CASGFVSGGQDTQYF.

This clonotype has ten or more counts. The CDR3 loop is CASSSRTSGNYEQYF. The CDR3 DNA is TGTGCCAGCAGCTCGAGGACTAGCGGGAACTACGAGCAGTACTTC. The chain has TRBV7-9 and TRBJ2-1; 12 bases agree with TRBD2. With the DNA end fitting TRBJ2-7 better, the J assignment may be wrong. This CDR3 is built from 15 residues. CDR1 SEHNR and CDR2 FQNEAQ come from the germline V gene (reference sequence).

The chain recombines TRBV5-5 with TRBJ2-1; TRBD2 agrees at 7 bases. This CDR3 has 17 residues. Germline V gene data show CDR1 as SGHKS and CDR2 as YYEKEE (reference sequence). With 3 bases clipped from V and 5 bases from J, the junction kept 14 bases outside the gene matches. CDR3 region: CASSSSYTGTTNNEQFF. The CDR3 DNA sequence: TGTGCCAGCAGCTCGAGCTACACCGGGACTACCAACAATGAGCAGTTCTTC.

In DNA form, the CDR3 reads TGTGCCAGCAGTACCCCGGGACAGGGGGCGGGGGAGCAGTACTTC. This encodes CASSTPGQGAGEQYF. The J gene is TRBJ2-7, the V gene TRBV27, with 12 positions matching TRBD1. V shed 5 bases, J shed 7 bases, and the junction held 9 bases outside the gene matches. Germline CDR1 reads MNHEY; CDR2 reads SMNVEV (reference sequence). There are 15 residues in the CDR3.

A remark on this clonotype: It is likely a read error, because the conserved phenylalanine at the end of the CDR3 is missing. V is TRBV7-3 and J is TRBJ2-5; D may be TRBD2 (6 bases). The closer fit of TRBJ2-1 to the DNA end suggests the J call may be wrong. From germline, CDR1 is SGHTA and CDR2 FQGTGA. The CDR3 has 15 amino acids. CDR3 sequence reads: CASSLNSGRQETQFS. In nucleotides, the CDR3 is TGTGCCAGCAGCTTAAATAGCGGCAGGCAAGAGACCCAGTTCTCC.

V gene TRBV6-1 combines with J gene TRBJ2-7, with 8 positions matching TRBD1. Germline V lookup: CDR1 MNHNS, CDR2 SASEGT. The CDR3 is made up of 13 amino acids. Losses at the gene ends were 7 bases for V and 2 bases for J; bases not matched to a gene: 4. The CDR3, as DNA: TGTGCCAGCATTGGACAGGGAGCCTACGAGCAGTACTTC. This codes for CASIGQGAYEQYF.

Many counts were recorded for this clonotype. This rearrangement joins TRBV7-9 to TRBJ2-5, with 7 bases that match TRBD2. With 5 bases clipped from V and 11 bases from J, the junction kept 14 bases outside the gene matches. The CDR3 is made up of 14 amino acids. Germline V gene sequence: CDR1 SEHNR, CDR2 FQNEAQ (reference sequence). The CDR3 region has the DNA TGTGCCAGCAGCCCGACTAGCTCCTTTGGGGAGCAGTACTTC. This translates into CASSPTSSFGEQYF.

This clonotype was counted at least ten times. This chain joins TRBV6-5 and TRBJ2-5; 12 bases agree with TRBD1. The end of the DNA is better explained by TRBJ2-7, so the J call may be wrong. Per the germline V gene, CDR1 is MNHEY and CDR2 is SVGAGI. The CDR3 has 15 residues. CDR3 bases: TGTGCCAGCAGTTACCTGGGACAGGGGGCATCCGAGCAGTACTTC. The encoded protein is CASSYLGQGASEQYF.

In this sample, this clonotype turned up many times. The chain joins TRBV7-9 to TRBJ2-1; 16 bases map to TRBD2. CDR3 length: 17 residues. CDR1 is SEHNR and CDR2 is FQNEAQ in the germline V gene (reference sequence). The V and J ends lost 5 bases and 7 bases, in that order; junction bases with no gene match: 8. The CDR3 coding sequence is TGTGCCAGCAGCATCTCAGGGACTAGCGGGAGGGAAAATGAGCAGTTCTTC. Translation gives CASSISGTSGRENEQFF. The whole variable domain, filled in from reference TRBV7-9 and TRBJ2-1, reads DTGVSQNPRHKITKRGQNVTFRCDPISEHNRLYWYRQTLGQGPEFLTYFQNEAQLEKSRLLSDRFSAERPKGSFSTLEIQRTEQGDSAMYLCASSISGTSGRENEQFFGPGTRLTVL.

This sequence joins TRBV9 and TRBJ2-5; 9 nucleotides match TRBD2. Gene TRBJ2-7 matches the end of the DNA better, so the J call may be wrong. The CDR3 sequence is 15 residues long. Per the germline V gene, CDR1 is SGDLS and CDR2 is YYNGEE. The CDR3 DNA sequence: TGTGCCAGCAGCATTAGCGGGAGTTGGGAGGGCGAGCAGTACTTC. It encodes CASSISGSWEGEQYF.

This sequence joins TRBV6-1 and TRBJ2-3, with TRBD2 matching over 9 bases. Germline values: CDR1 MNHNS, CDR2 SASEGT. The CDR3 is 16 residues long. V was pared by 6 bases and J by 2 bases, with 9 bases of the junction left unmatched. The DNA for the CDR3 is TGTGCCAGCAGCCAGACTAGCGGAGATGCCACAGATACGCAGTATTTT. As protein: CASSQTSGDATDTQYF.

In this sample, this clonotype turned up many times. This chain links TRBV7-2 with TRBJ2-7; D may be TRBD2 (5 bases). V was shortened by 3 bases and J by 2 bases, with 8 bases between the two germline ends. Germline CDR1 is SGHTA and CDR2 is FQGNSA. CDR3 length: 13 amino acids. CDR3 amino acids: CASSFSGAYEQYF. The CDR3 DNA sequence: TGTGCCAGCAGCTTCTCCGGGGCCTACGAGCAGTACTTC.

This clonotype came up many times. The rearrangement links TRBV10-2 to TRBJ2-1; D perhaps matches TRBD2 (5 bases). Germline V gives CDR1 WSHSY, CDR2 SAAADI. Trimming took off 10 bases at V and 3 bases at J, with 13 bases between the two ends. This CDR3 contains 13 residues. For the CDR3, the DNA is TGCGCCATCCGAGGGCCGGGCTACAATGAGCAGTTCTTC. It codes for CAIRGPGYNEQFF.